These T cell receptor beta chains were read from a single sample in a study of control samples from healthy donors and cancer patients. The repertoire was sequenced with immunoSEQ multiplex PCR; TCRdb's copy has only in-frame clones and lacks some. The sample shows roughly 120,000 clones, about 93% of them seen only once. Sequences were obtained from blood. The receptors stem from a man younger than 45 in good health. CDR3s include the opening cysteine and the closing phenylalanine or tryptophan. The D gene is left open where the match is weak. Clone size is shown for a subset of rows, as once, few, many or a class of expanded clone.

>.|TRBJ1-1|TRBV5-5|.
TGTGTCTCTCAGTTGAACACTGAAGCTTTCTTT
CVSQLNTEAFF
>.|TRBJ1-1|TRBV9|.
TGTGCCAGCAGCGTAGCTGGGGGGCCAGACACTGAAGCTTTCTTT
CASSVAGGPDTEAFF
>.|TRBJ2-1|TRBV11-2|TRBD2
TGTGCCAGCAGCTGGGGACTAATCAACAATGAGCAGTTCTTC
CASSWGLINNEQFF
>few|TRBJ1-5|TRBV6-1|.
TGTGCCAGCAGTCAAGATAGCAATCAGCCCCAGCATTTT
CASSQDSNQPQHF
>.|TRBJ2-1|TRBV5-4|TRBD2
TGTGCCAGCAGCTTGGAAGCGGGAAACTTTGTAGAGCAGTTCTTC
CASSLEAGNFVEQFF
>.|TRBJ1-2|TRBV30|TRBD1
TGTGCCTGGAGTAACAGGGGGCAGGGCTATGGCTACACCTTC
CAWSNRGQGYGYTF
>.|TRBJ2-2|TRBV25-1|TRBD1
TGTGCCAGCAGGACAGGGAAGGGGAACACCGGGGAGCTGTTTTTT
CASRTGKGNTGELFF
>.|TRBJ2-2|TRBV19|.
TGTGCCAGTAGTATGCCCCAGACCGGGGAGCTGTTTTTT
CASSMPQTGELFF
>.|TRBJ1-2|TRBV27|TRBD1
TGTGCCAGCAGTTTAACGACAGGGGTGCACTATGGCTACACCTTC
CASSLTTGVHYGYTF
>.|TRBJ2-5|TRBV7-6|.
TGTGCCAGCAGCTTAAGGACGGGCAGTTCAGGAGAGACCCAGTACTTC
CASSLRTGSSGETQYF
>once|TRBJ2-2|TRBV28|TRBD1
TGTGCCAGCAGTTTATGGCCCGGGACAGCGAACACCGGGGAGCTGTTTTTT
CASSLWPGTANTGELFF
>few|TRBJ2-3|TRBV6-4|TRBD2
TGTGCCAGCAGGCTTACTAGCGGGGGCGCAGATACGCAGTATTTT
CASRLTSGGADTQYF
>.|TRBJ1-5|TRBV6-5|.
TGTGCCGGATCCCCTTTAGGTCAGGAGCCCCAGCATTTT
CAGSPLGQEPQHF
>.|TRBJ1-3|TRBV18|.
TGTGCCAGCTCACCGACGGGGGGCTTTACCCTCTCTGGAAACACCATATATTTT
CASSPTGGFTLSGNTIYF
>.|TRBJ1-1|TRBV19|.
TGTGCCAGTAGTCCTCAAAGCGGCACTGAAGCTTTCTTT
CASSPQSGTEAFF
>few|TRBJ1-2|TRBV18|TRBD1
TGTGCCAGCTCACCTATAATGGACAGGGGTTGGGGCTACACCTTC
CASSPIMDRGWGYTF
>.|TRBJ2-3|TRBV4-1|TRBD1
TGCGCCAGCAGCCAAGATTGGGGACAGGGGCGATTAAACTCTCCAGATACGCAGTATTTT
CASSQDWGQGRLNSPDTQYF
>.|TRBJ2-1|TRBV27|TRBD2
TGTGCCAGCAGTTTTGGACTAGCGGGGATCAATGAGCAGTTCTTC
CASSFGLAGINEQFF